Described below is a single T cell receptor (beta chain) sequence and its context. Its target is not known. This sample is part of a study of T cell clonotyping in hematopoietic cell transplantation. Study-wide results and limits: Few recipient clonotypes overlapped donors; over 95% were de novo at given depth.

Time point of the sample: recipient sample about 28 days before transplant, after cytoreduction. This CDR3 spans 16 amino acids. Germline CDR1 is PRHDT and CDR2 is FYEKMQ (reference sequence). With V trimmed by 0 bases and J by 2 bases, 5 bases remained unmatched. Sequencing used immunoSEQ multiplex PCR; TCRdb keeps in-frame clones, though not all of them. The sample holds tens of thousands of clones, 85% seen once. This receptor was identified in a man aged 60-69 years with acute myeloid leukemia. Some clones in this sample may be carry-over from other donors' samples. Sequenced here: peripheral blood mononuclear cells, sampled before stem cell transplant. The chain employs TRBV13 and TRBJ2-7; the match to TRBD1 covers 9 bases. CDR3 sequence (DNA): TGTGCCAGCAGCTTAGGCGGGGACAGGGTAGCCTACGAGCAGTACTTC. Translated: CASSLGGDRVAYEQYF.